A single sample gave rise to the 18 T cell receptor beta chains below, sequenced in a study of blood T cells in healthy people across ages. The second PCR ran roughly 7 to 11 cycles with a sample-barcoded 5' primer and J-beta primers. TCRdb redid the calling of the 5' RACE reads with MiXCR, one entry per CDR3 protein. Of 700,000 to 1,000,000 distinct CDR3 sequences in the sample, roughly 44% were seen once. The sample was blood. All receptors derive from a man in his sixties in good health.

This clonotype was detected ten times or more. This chain connects TRBV7-6 to TRBJ1-2; D gene uncertain. The length of the CDR3 is 13 residues. Trimming removed 5 bases at V and 2 bases at J, with 9 bases between. The germline V gene has CDR1 SGHVS and CDR2 FNYEAQ. CDR3 nucleotide sequence: TGTGCCAGCAGCCCGGACGGAAACTATGGCTACACCTTC. Translating it yields CASSPDGNYGYTF.

In this sample, this clonotype turned up a few times. With a much larger clone just one base away, this may be a read error. The chain couples TRBV7-8 to TRBJ2-7, with D possibly matching TRBD2 (5 bases). Matching the DNA end better, TRBJ2-5 makes the J call doubtful. This CDR3 has 14 residues. CDR1 is SGHVS and CDR2 is FQNEAQ in the germline V gene. The CDR3 region is CASSLGRGEETQYF. CDR3 DNA sequence: TGTGCCAGCAGCTTAGGTCGGGGAGAGGAGACCCAGTACTTC.

This clonotype has a handful of counts. The V call is TRBV7-8, the J call TRBJ2-7; D uncertain. The CDR3 sequence is 14 residues long. Trimming shortened V by 5 bases and J by 2 bases, and 13 bases separated the two germline ends. The germline V gene encodes CDR1 SGHVS and CDR2 FQNEAQ. DNA of the CDR3: TGTGCCAGCAGCCGGACCGAGTCCCCCTACGAGCAGTACTTC. It is translated as CASSRTESPYEQYF.

The chain is built from TRBV12-3 or TRBV12-4 and TRBJ2-4; weak D call: TRBD2 (5 bases). The CDR3 contains 13 residues. The V end lost 5 bases, the J end lost 3 bases, and 8 bases lay between the germline ends. CDR3 DNA: TGTGCCAGCAGTGGGGAGAACAAAAACATTCAGTACTTC. It translates to CASSGENKNIQYF.

The chain joins TRBV5-1 to TRBJ2-7; the D gene is possibly TRBD1 (6 bases). Germline V lookup: CDR1 SGHRS, CDR2 YFSETQ. V was pared by 5 bases and J by 2 bases, with 20 bases between. The length of the CDR3 is 16 residues. The DNA for the CDR3 is TGCGCCAGCAGTAGGGCAGGGGCAGGCTATGCCTACGAGCAGTACTTC. Translating it yields CASSRAGAGYAYEQYF. Drawing the rest from reference TRBV5-1 and TRBJ2-7, the complete variable domain is KAGVTQTPRYLIKTRGQQVTLSCSPISGHRSVSWYQQTPGQGLQFLFEYFSETQRNKGNFPGRFSGRQFSNSRSEMNVSTLELGDSALYLCASSRAGAGYAYEQYFGPGTRLTVT.

The V gene is TRBV13, the J gene TRBJ2-7; D could derive from TRBD1 or TRBD2 (5 bases each). Trimming removed 0 bases at V and 2 bases at J, with 14 bases between. This CDR3 spans 16 amino acids. The germline CDR1 and CDR2 sequences are PRHDT and FYEKMQ (reference sequence). The CDR3 loop reads CASSLGSGQVAYEQYF. CDR3 coding DNA: TGTGCCAGCAGCTTAGGCTCGGGGCAGGTCGCCTACGAGCAGTACTTC.

Note on this clonotype: Since a much larger clone is just one base distant, this may be a read error. The chain carries TRBV4-3 and TRBJ2-6; D might be TRBD1 (5 bases). Germline V gene data show CDR1 as LGHNA and CDR2 as YSLEER. This CDR3 comprises 15 residues. The CDR3 DNA sequence: TGCGCCAGCAGCCAAGACAGCTCTGGGGCCAACGCCCTGACTTTC. Translated: CASSQDSSGANALTF.

The chain links TRBV4-2 to TRBJ2-5, with 9 bases identical to TRBD2. This CDR3 contains 15 residues. Germline V gene lookup returns CDR1 LGHNA and CDR2 YNFKEQ. J gave up 11 bases and V 5 bases, and 15 bases lay outside the gene matches. Written as DNA, the CDR3 is TGTGCCAGCAGCGGGGGAGCGGGGGGCAGTGGTGAGCAGTACTTC. Translating it yields CASSGGAGGSGEQYF.

The V call is TRBV11-2, the J call TRBJ1-1; tentatively, D is TRBD1 (5 bases). The CDR3 is 12 amino acids. V was pared by 5 bases and J by 7 bases, with 11 bases between. Per germline, CDR1 SGHAT and CDR2 FQNNGV. The CDR3 sequence: CASSVGGFEAFF. CDR3 bases: TGTGCCAGCAGCGTCGGGGGGTTTGAAGCTTTCTTT.

This sequence joins TRBV20-1 and TRBJ2-1, with a tentative D call TRBD2 (5 bases). This CDR3 has 14 residues. Trimming removed 6 bases at V and 13 bases at J, with 25 bases between. Per the germline V gene, CDR1 is DFQATT and CDR2 is SNEGSKA (reference sequence). CDR3 region: CSALRALGEETQFF. Here the CDR3 DNA reads TGCAGTGCACTTCGGGCCCTGGGAGAAGAGACCCAGTTCTTC.

Points on this clonotype: A clone one base away is much larger, so this may be a read error. The CDR3 sequence is CVSSARTSGGTRNIQYF. The CDR3 nucleotides are TGTGTCAGCAGCGCCCGGACTAGCGGGGGGACGAGGAACATTCAGTACTTC. The chain is built from TRBV7-2 and TRBJ2-4; 14 bases match TRBD2. The germline gives CDR1 SGHTA, CDR2 FQGNSA. This CDR3 spans 17 amino acids.

V gene TRBV9 combines with J gene TRBJ2-1; D could derive from TRBD1 or TRBD2 (6 bases each). The assigned J gene may be wrong: the sequence end matches TRBJ2-7 better. The germline gives CDR1 SGDLS, CDR2 YYNGEE. The CDR3 spans 16 residues. CDR3 sequence reads: CASSPLVGGPYNEQYF. CDR3 sequence (DNA): TGTGCCAGCAGCCCCCTTGTGGGGGGCCCCTACAATGAGCAGTACTTC.

Regarding this clonotype: An end of the junction does not agree with germline; a read error may underlie this. The chain is built from TRBV20-1 and TRBJ2-5; D might be TRBD2 (6 bases). This CDR3 contains 15 residues. Germline assignment: CDR1 DFQATT and CDR2 SNEGSKA (reference sequence). The CDR3 DNA sequence: TGCAGTGCTACACAAGGGGCGCTCGCCCGGGAGACCCATTACTTC. It encodes CSATQGALARETHYF.

The V and J genes are TRBV7-9 and TRBJ1-6; 7 bases are a match to TRBD1. The germline V gene encodes CDR1 SEHNR and CDR2 FQNEAQ (reference sequence). Trimming took 5 bases from V and 9 from J; bases not matched to a gene: 7. The CDR3 has 14 amino acids. This CDR3 reads CASSPAQGGSPLHF. CDR3 coding DNA: TGTGCCAGCAGCCCAGCCCAGGGGGGTTCACCCCTCCACTTT.

The CDR3 loop reads CASSQEKAGTHETQYF. The CDR3 DNA reads as TGCGCCAGCAGCCAAGAAAAAGCGGGGACCCATGAGACCCAGTACTTC. The chain recombines TRBV4-3 with TRBJ2-5, with 7 bases fitting TRBD2. The trim removed 0 bases at V and 5 bases at J, leaving 9 bases unmatched. This CDR3 spans 16 amino acids. Germline values: CDR1 LGHNA, CDR2 YSLEER.

The chain combines TRBV9 with TRBJ1-5; maybe TRBD1 (6 bases). V was cut by 0 bases and J by 1 base, with 8 bases left in between. Germline V lookup: CDR1 SGDLS, CDR2 YYNGEE. The CDR3 sequence is 15 residues long. The CDR3 is CASSVVGQSNQPQHF. The CDR3 bases are TGTGCCAGCAGCGTAGTAGGACAGAGCAATCAGCCCCAGCATTTT.

The V gene is TRBV4-1, the J gene TRBJ1-1; TRBD1 might be the D (6 bases). With 2 bases removed from V and 0 bases from J, the gap between germline ends came to 10 bases. Germline-derived CDR1 and CDR2 are MGHRA and YSYEKL. This CDR3 is built from 15 residues. The CDR3 protein is CASSQRQVMNTEAFF. CDR3 nucleotide sequence: TGCGCCAGCAGCCAACGACAGGTTATGAACACTGAAGCTTTCTTT.

V gene TRBV19 combines with J gene TRBJ2-7; a weak D match, TRBD1 (5 bases). Germline values: CDR1 LNHDA, CDR2 SQIVND (reference sequence). The CDR3 totals 16 residues. V was shortened by 6 bases and J by 1 base, with 19 bases between the two germline ends. The CDR3 sequence: CASSPWRQGTSYEQYF. The CDR3 region has the DNA TGTGCCAGTAGCCCTTGGCGGCAGGGTACATCCTACGAGCAGTACTTC.